Listed below are T cell receptor beta chains from one sample, sequenced in a study of cytomegalovirus exposure and HLA in healthy donors. Produced via immunoSEQ multiplex PCR; TCRdb's table is partial and in-frame only. The sample carries 120,000 to 150,000 clones, around 85% recorded once. The sample was PBMCs. Receptors originate from a man between 18 and 29 years old in good health and CMV-seronegative. Each CDR3 is given with its conserved first and last residue. Each record gives: J gene, clone size, V gene, D gene, CDR3 protein, CDR3 DNA. The D gene is left open where the match is weak. Rows may omit the clone size; those that give it use once, few, many or a size class.

J: TRBJ1-5; size: .; V: TRBV6-1; D: .; CDR3: CASSEDRVLNQPQHF; DNA: TGTGCCAGCAGTGAAGACAGGGTTCTCAATCAGCCCCAGCATTTT
J: TRBJ2-7; size: once; V: TRBV9; D: .; CDR3: CASSVGGYSYEQYF; DNA: TGTGCCAGCAGCGTGGGAGGCTATTCGTACGAGCAGTACTTC
J: TRBJ2-3; size: .; V: TRBV10-1; D: .; CDR3: CASSVGGRGFGTDTQYF; DNA: TGCGCCAGCAGTGTCGGAGGACGGGGTTTTGGCACAGATACGCAGTATTTT
J: TRBJ2-4; size: .; V: TRBV5-6; D: .; CDR3: CASSLEAGPGNIQYF; DNA: TGTGCCAGCAGCTTGGAGGCAGGGCCAGGGAACATTCAGTACTTC
J: TRBJ1-4; size: .; V: TRBV6-6; D: .; CDR3: CASSYPEGGVEKLFF; DNA: TGTGCCAGCAGTTACCCCGAGGGAGGCGTTGAAAAACTGTTTTTT
J: TRBJ1-4; size: .; V: TRBV5-1; D: TRBD1; CDR3: CASSLGTGEKLFF; DNA: TGCGCCAGCAGCTTGGGGACAGGGGAAAAACTGTTTTTT
J: TRBJ2-7; size: .; V: TRBV18; D: .; CDR3: CASSLQVGLKGYEQYF; DNA: TGTGCCAGCTCACTACAGGTGGGGCTGAAGGGCTACGAGCAGTACTTC
J: TRBJ2-3; size: .; V: TRBV11-2; D: TRBD2; CDR3: CASSGGTSGGATDTQYF; DNA: TGTGCCAGCAGCGGGGGGACTAGCGGGGGAGCCACAGATACGCAGTATTTT
J: TRBJ2-3; size: .; V: TRBV20-1; D: .; CDR3: CSARSGDTQYF; DNA: TGCAGTGCTAGATCCGGGGATACGCAGTATTTT
J: TRBJ1-4; size: .; V: TRBV19; D: TRBD1; CDR3: CASSITGGDEKLFF; DNA: TGTGCCAGTAGTATTACAGGGGGAGATGAAAAACTGTTTTTT
J: TRBJ2-1; size: .; V: TRBV7-6; D: TRBD2; CDR3: CASSLEFNGRAGDEQFF; DNA: TGTGCCAGCAGCTTAGAGTTTAACGGGAGGGCCGGTGATGAGCAGTTCTTC
J: TRBJ2-5; size: .; V: TRBV5-5; D: TRBD1; CDR3: CASSTTGVEETQYF; DNA: TGTGCCAGCAGCACGACAGGGGTTGAAGAGACCCAGTACTTC
J: TRBJ2-7; size: .; V: TRBV10-3; D: .; CDR3: CAISEGATQQYF; DNA: TGTGCCATCAGTGAAGGAGCCACCCAGCAGTACTTC
J: TRBJ2-7; size: once; V: TRBV6-1; D: TRBD1; CDR3: CASSEGEGDRRYEQYF; DNA: TGTGCCAGCAGTGAAGGAGAGGGGGACAGGAGGTACGAGCAGTACTTC
J: TRBJ2-3; size: .; V: TRBV5-1; D: TRBD1; CDR3: CASSFGGQPTDTQYF; DNA: TGCGCCAGCAGCTTTGGGGGACAGCCCACAGATACGCAGTATTTT
J: TRBJ2-5; size: .; V: TRBV19; D: TRBD2; CDR3: CASSMGVPGLAGRETQYF; DNA: TGTGCCAGTAGTATGGGGGTCCCCGGACTAGCGGGGAGAGAGACCCAGTACTTC
J: TRBJ2-7; size: few; V: TRBV5-6; D: .; CDR3: CASSSRRVPGEQYF; DNA: TGTGCCAGCAGCTCGCGCCGGGTCCCTGGAGAGCAGTACTTC
J: TRBJ2-2; size: .; V: TRBV5-1; D: TRBD2; CDR3: CASSLRLAGNTGELFF; DNA: TGCGCCAGCAGCCTCAGACTAGCGGGGAACACCGGGGAGCTGTTTTTT
J: TRBJ1-5; size: .; V: TRBV28; D: .; CDR3: CASSPRGGVDQPQHF; DNA: TGTGCCAGCAGTCCTCGGGGCGGGGTCGATCAGCCCCAGCATTTT
J: TRBJ2-5; size: .; V: TRBV5-1; D: .; CDR3: CASSLTRGGGETQYF; DNA: TGCGCCAGCAGCCTTACGAGGGGAGGCGGGGAGACCCAGTACTTC
J: TRBJ2-7; size: .; V: TRBV4-2; D: TRBD2; CDR3: CASSRSGGPTYEQYF; DNA: TGTGCCAGCTCCCGCAGCGGGGGACCTACCTACGAGCAGTACTTC